This passage covers 8 T cell receptor beta chains from one sample sequenced in a study of CD8+ T cells in alopecia areata. RNA extraction and reverse transcription yielded cDNA as sequencing template. Sequencing used immunoSEQ multiplex PCR; TCRdb keeps in-frame clones, though not all of them. This sample has 100,000 to 130,000 clones, with around 59% found just once. The sequencing sample was made of CD8+ T cells sorted from blood. The receptor source for this set is a human donor in good health.

This clone was recorded once. V gene TRBV19 combines with J gene TRBJ2-1; TRBD1 is a possible D gene (5 bases). The CDR3 is 13 amino acids. The ends were cut back, 3 bases at V and 6 bases at J, with 9 bases in the middle. Per the germline V gene, CDR1 is LNHDA and CDR2 is SQIVND (reference sequence). CDR3: CASSIDDSNEQFF. As DNA, the CDR3 is TGTGCCAGTAGTATCGACGACAGCAATGAGCAGTTCTTC.

The chain links TRBV28 to TRBJ2-3; D unresolved. The CDR3 spans 12 residues. The V end lost 2 bases, the J end lost 4 bases, and 4 bases lay between the germline ends. Germline assignment: CDR1 MDHEN and CDR2 SYDVKM. The CDR3: CASSLTADTQYF. CDR3 nucleotides: TGTGCCAGCAGTTTAACAGCAGATACGCAGTATTTT.

The chain recombines TRBV11-2 with TRBJ2-1; D gene ambiguous. Trimming removed 2 bases from V and 8 bases from J, with 4 bases in between. The CDR3 runs to 11 residues. The germline V gene has CDR1 SGHAT and CDR2 FQNNGV. This chain's CDR3 is CASSLTHEQFF. As DNA, the CDR3 is TGTGCCAGCAGCTTAACCCATGAGCAGTTCTTC.

V gene TRBV4-2 combines with J gene TRBJ1-1, with 9 bases that match TRBD1. J was trimmed by 6 bases and V by 10 bases; bases with no gene match: 9. Germline-derived CDR1 and CDR2 are LGHNA and YNFKEQ. The CDR3 consists of 13 residues. The CDR3 bases are TGTGCCACCGGACAGGGGATAGGGGCTGAAGCTTTCTTT. Its translation is CATGQGIGAEAFF.

V is TRBV5-6 and J is TRBJ1-2; D unresolved. Germline CDR1 SGHDT, CDR2 YYEEEE. The CDR3 is 16 residues long. The ends were cut back, 0 bases at V and 4 bases at J, with 16 bases in the middle. CDR3 residues: CASSLVDYREAYGYTF. CDR3 nucleotides: TGTGCCAGCAGCTTGGTCGATTATCGGGAAGCCTATGGCTACACCTTC. Full variable domain (missing parts from reference TRBV5-6 and TRBJ1-2): DAGVTQSPTHLIKTRGQQVTLRCSPKSGHDTVSWYQQALGQGPQFIFQYYEEEERQRGNFPDRFSGHQFPNYSSELNVNALLLGDSALYLCASSLVDYREAYGYTFGSGTRLTVV.

The J gene is TRBJ2-7, the V gene TRBV6-1; tentative D call: TRBD1 (6 bases). Trimming shortened V by 6 bases and J by 3 bases, and 12 bases separated the two germline ends. The CDR3 covers 13 residues. CDR1 is MNHNS, CDR2 SASEGT, per germline. The CDR3 here is CASSQGKGYEQYF. The CDR3 DNA sequence: TGTGCCAGCAGCCAGGGGAAAGGCTACGAGCAGTACTTC.

The chain couples TRBV29-1 to TRBJ2-3; 10 nucleotides align to TRBD2. There are 18 residues in the CDR3. Per the germline V gene, CDR1 is SQVTM and CDR2 is ANQGSEA. J was trimmed by 3 bases and V by 0 bases; bases with no gene match: 12. The DNA of the CDR3 is TGCAGCGTTGAAGATCGGCGAGCGGGGGGGCCTATAACAGATACGCAGTATTTT. Translation gives CSVEDRRAGGPITDTQYF.

The chain joins TRBV10-3 to TRBJ1-1; unclear D gene. Germline V gene lookup returns CDR1 ENHRY and CDR2 SYGVKD. Trimming removed 6 bases at V and 1 base at J, with 9 bases between. The CDR3 runs to 13 residues. The chain's CDR3 is CAISVKWNTEAFF. Here the CDR3 DNA reads TGTGCCATCAGCGTAAAGTGGAACACTGAAGCTTTCTTT.